This T cell receptor beta chain was sequenced during a study of CD8+ T cells in alopecia areata. Extracted RNA was reverse transcribed, and the resulting cDNA served as sequencing template. Sequenced by immunoSEQ multiplex PCR; TCRdb stores in-frame clones only, minus some. There are approximately 150,000 clones in the sample; around 87% occur only once, and roughly 16% lies in the top ten. The CDR3 consists of 14 residues. Germline assignment: CDR1 SQVTM and CDR2 ANQGSEA. The junction had 5 bases not matched to a gene; V was cut back by 3 bases and J by 3 bases. This clonotype originated in a human donor with alopecia areata. The chain carries TRBV29-1 and TRBJ1-2; TRBD1 matches at 9 bases. Sequencing used CD8+ T cells sorted from blood, obtained at week 0. The CDR3 DNA reads TGCAGCGTTGATGGACAGGGGATTTACTATGGCTACACCTTC. Translated: CSVDGQGIYYGYTF.